The clone carrying this T cell receptor (beta chain) came up a few times. The antigen is unknown. The entry originates in a study of T-cell memory formation after mild COVID-19. Study findings and constraints: Detection of some responders pre-infection suggested pre-existing cross-reactive memory T cells participated.

TCRdb ran MiXCR on the 5' RACE reads and lists one entry per CDR3 protein. The repertoire consists of some 270,000 distinct CDR3 sequences, with 15% occurring once and the leading ten covering 2% to 2.5%. This CDR3 is 16 amino acids long. The germline CDR1 and CDR2 sequences are SGHAT and FQNNGV. V was cut by 3 bases and J by 7 bases, with 19 bases left in between. The genes are TRBV11-2 and TRBJ2-1; maybe TRBD2 (6 bases). This receptor was identified in an adult woman who had mild COVID-19 (a few samples of this study predate the infection). Cell type and time point are not known. Sequencing was done on a sample of PBMCs or a T cell subset sorted from them (not recorded which). CDR3 amino acids: CASSFPGGGRRNEQFF. For the CDR3, the DNA is TGTGCCAGCAGCTTCCCCGGCGGAGGGCGGAGGAATGAGCAGTTCTTC. The variable domain in full, with the rest retrieved from reference TRBV11-2 and TRBJ2-1, is EAGVAQSPRYKIIEKRQSVAFWCNPISGHATLYWYQQILGQGPKLLIQFQNNGVVDDSQLPKDRFSAERLKGVDSTLKIQPAKLEDSAVYLCASSFPGGGRRNEQFFGPGTRLTVL.